Shown below are 21 T cell receptor beta chains from a single sample sequenced in a study of blood T cell repertoires in COVID-19. Produced via immunoSEQ multiplex PCR; TCRdb's table is partial and in-frame only. The table has approximately 500,000 clones, approximately 85% seen once; the top ten hold approximately 2.9%. Sequenced: peripheral blood. These receptors came from a human donor in a cohort sampled during active COVID-19.

This clone turned up a few times. The rearrangement links TRBV19 to TRBJ2-2; TRBD2 matches at 7 bases. V lost 6 bases to trimming and J lost 3 bases; unmatched junction nucleotides: 16. CDR3 length equals 18 residues. The germline V gene has CDR1 LNHDA and CDR2 SQIVND (reference sequence). CDR3 nucleotide sequence: TGTGCCAGTAGCGATACCGGGACTATACCGCCGTACACCGGGGAGCTGTTTTTT. It translates to CASSDTGTIPPYTGELFF. The full variable domain, in which reference TRBV19 and TRBJ2-2 provide the parts outside the CDR3, is DGGITQSPKYLFRKEGQNVTLSCEQNLNHDAMYWYRQDPGQGLRLIYYSQIVNDFQKGDIAEGYSVSREKKESFPLTVTSAQKNPTAFYLCASSDTGTIPPYTGELFFGEGSRLTVL.

V usage is TRBV3-1 (or the pseudogene TRBV3-2) and J usage is TRBJ2-1; a weak D match, TRBD1 (6 bases). V lost 6 bases and J lost 10, with 16 bases in between. CDR1 is LGHDT and CDR2 is YNNKEL in the germline V gene (reference sequence). CDR3 length equals 13 residues. DNA of the CDR3: TGTGCCAGCAGTCGATCACCGGGACAAGAGCAGTTCTTC. As protein: CASSRSPGQEQFF.

This chain connects TRBV5-8 to TRBJ2-1; D gene unclear. From germline, CDR1 is SGHTS and CDR2 YDEGEE. The CDR3 totals 10 residues. Trimming took 1 base from V and 10 from J, leaving 3 bases between them. The CDR3 nucleotides are TGTGCCAGCAGCTTGCTCGAGCAGTTCTTC. Translated, it gives CASSLLEQFF.

The V and J genes are TRBV12-3 or TRBV12-4 and TRBJ1-2; the D is unclear. CDR3 length: 12 amino acids. V dropped 6 bases and J dropped 4 bases, with 9 bases sitting between them. The CDR3 coding sequence is TGTGCCAGCAGCCAAAACTTCTATGGCTACACCTTC. Amino acids: CASSQNFYGYTF.

In its sample, this clone was seen a few times. This chain links TRBV9 with TRBJ1-2, with D perhaps matching TRBD1 (5 bases). V shed 0 bases and J shed 4 bases, with 10 bases lying between them. There are 14 residues in the CDR3. CDR1 is SGDLS, CDR2 YYNGEE, per germline. Written as DNA, the CDR3 is TGTGCCAGCAGCGTAGGGGGGGTCCCCTATGGCTACACCTTC. Translated, it gives CASSVGGVPYGYTF.

This chain links TRBV2 with TRBJ2-3, with TRBD1 matching 8 bases. The CDR3 totals 14 residues. V lost 6 bases, J lost 2 bases, and 4 bases stayed unmatched. Germline V gene data show CDR1 as SNHLY and CDR2 as FYNNEI. The CDR3, as DNA: TGTGCCAGCAGGAGGGACAGGAACACAGATACGCAGTATTTT. As protein: CASRRDRNTDTQYF.

This rearrangement joins TRBV25-1 to TRBJ2-7; TRBD2 might be the D (5 bases). The germline gives CDR1 MGHDK, CDR2 SYGVNS. This CDR3 contains 14 residues. V was pared by 5 bases and J by 1 base, with 12 bases between. This chain's CDR3 is CASSISRTSYEQYF. The CDR3 DNA reads TGTGCCAGCAGTATCTCGAGGACTTCCTACGAGCAGTACTTC.

The chain uses TRBV6-5 and TRBJ1-5; D is undetermined. Germline assignment: CDR1 MNHEY and CDR2 SVGAGI. V was shortened by 6 bases and J by 0 bases, with 9 bases between the two germline ends. The CDR3 loop spans 14 amino acids. This chain's CDR3 is CASRYTYSNQPQHF. CDR3 bases: TGTGCCAGCAGATATACTTATAGCAATCAGCCCCAGCATTTT.

The chain has TRBV28 and TRBJ2-5; maybe TRBD2 (6 bases). V was cut by 5 bases and J by 7 bases, with 20 bases left in between. There are 15 residues in the CDR3. Germline CDR1 reads MDHEN; CDR2 reads SYDVKM. This CDR3 reads CASSPRGGIVSTQYF. Here the CDR3 DNA reads TGTGCCAGCAGTCCCCGGGGAGGCATCGTGTCGACCCAGTACTTC. Full variable domain (remainder filled in from reference TRBV28 and TRBJ2-5): DVKVTQSSRYLVKRTGEKVFLECVQDMDHENMFWYRQDPGLGLRLIYFSYDVKMKEKGDIPEGYSVSREKKERFSLILESASTNQTSMYLCASSPRGGIVSTQYFGPGTRLLVL.

This chain connects TRBV9 to TRBJ1-2; the match to TRBD1 covers 9 bases. Germline V gives CDR1 SGDLS, CDR2 YYNGEE. The CDR3 has 17 amino acids. Trimming at V came to 0 bases and at J to 5 bases, leaving 11 bases not matched to a gene. CDR3 protein: CASSVALDRGNFYGYTF. The CDR3 DNA follows: TGTGCCAGCAGCGTAGCCCTGGACAGGGGCAATTTTTATGGCTACACCTTC.

The chain employs TRBV5-1 and TRBJ2-7, with TRBD1 matching 9 bases. Germline V CDR1 and CDR2: SGHRS, YFSETQ. Trimming removed 4 bases from V and 0 bases from J; junction bases left unmatched: 2. CDR3 length equals 14 residues. Written as DNA, the CDR3 is TGCGCCAGCAGCCCGGACAGGGGCTCCTACGAGCAGTACTTC. Its translation: CASSPDRGSYEQYF.

This clone was counted between two and nine times. This chain links TRBV18 with TRBJ1-1, with a tentative D call TRBD1 (5 bases). CDR1 and CDR2 from the germline V gene are KGHSH and LQKENI. This CDR3 spans 16 amino acids. V lost 3 bases and J lost 4, with 18 bases in between. The CDR3: CASSPPRQTGGTEAFF. The CDR3 DNA sequence: TGTGCCAGCTCACCCCCCAGACAGACCGGGGGCACTGAAGCTTTCTTT.

This rearrangement joins TRBV12-5 to TRBJ1-2; D is unresolved. The CDR3 runs 13 residues. Trimming pared 1 base from V and 8 bases from J, leaving 11 bases between. Germline CDR1 reads LGHNT; CDR2 reads FRNRAP. The CDR3 is CASGLGASIGYTF. The CDR3 DNA sequence: TGTGCTAGTGGTTTGGGGGCCTCGATAGGCTACACCTTC.

J is TRBJ1-3 and V is TRBV19; 8 nucleotides agree with TRBD1. V gave up 7 bases and J gave up 2 bases; unmatched junction bases: 4. The CDR3 length is 14 residues. Per germline, CDR1 LNHDA and CDR2 SQIVND (reference sequence). The CDR3 loop is CASKPTGAGNTIYF. In nucleotides, the CDR3 is TGTGCCAGTAAACCGACAGGGGCTGGAAACACCATATATTTT. The complete variable domain, with remaining parts taken from reference TRBV19 and TRBJ1-3, reads DGGITQSPKYLFRKEGQNVTLSCEQNLNHDAMYWYRQDPGQGLRLIYYSQIVNDFQKGDIAEGYSVSREKKESFPLTVTSAQKNPTAFYLCASKPTGAGNTIYFGEGSWLTVV.

This chain connects TRBV7-9 to TRBJ1-2; possibly TRBD1 for D (5 bases). Germline CDR1 is SEHNR and CDR2 is FQNEAQ (reference sequence). The CDR3 sequence is 13 residues long. V dropped 3 bases and J dropped 4 bases, with 9 bases sitting between them. Here the CDR3 reads CASSLQGPYGYTF. In DNA, the CDR3 is TGTGCCAGCAGCTTGCAGGGCCCCTATGGCTACACCTTC. Using reference TRBV7-9 and TRBJ1-2 for the parts outside the CDR3, the full variable domain is DTGVSQNPRHKITKRGQNVTFRCDPISEHNRLYWYRQTLGQGPEFLTYFQNEAQLEKSRLLSDRFSAERPKGSFSTLEIQRTEQGDSAMYLCASSLQGPYGYTFGSGTRLTVV.

This clone has only a few counts. V is TRBV10-3 and J is TRBJ2-7; 8 bases are a match to TRBD1. Germline V gene lookup returns CDR1 ENHRY and CDR2 SYGVKD. The CDR3 is made up of 12 amino acids. V lost 6 bases, J lost 5 bases, and 3 bases stayed unmatched. The CDR3 DNA reads as TGTGCCATCAGCCGGACAGGGAACGAGCAGTACTTC. Translating it yields CAISRTGNEQYF.

This chain connects TRBV11-3 to TRBJ2-3; D might be TRBD2 (6 bases). Germline V CDR1 and CDR2: SGHNT, YENEEA. V lost 8 bases to trimming and J lost 7 bases, with 16 bases between them. The CDR3 has 13 residues. CDR3 protein: CASSGGLTNTQYF. The CDR3 DNA reads as TGTGCCAGCTCCGGGGGTCTGACCAATACGCAGTATTTT.

The chain employs TRBV12-3 or TRBV12-4 and TRBJ2-3; no firm D call. The CDR3 covers 12 residues. Trimming took off 2 bases at V and 10 bases at J, with 10 bases between the two ends. The CDR3: CASSLYPPPQYF. The CDR3 DNA is TGTGCCAGCAGTTTATATCCCCCTCCGCAGTATTTT.

The V and J genes are TRBV27 and TRBJ1-5; D is perhaps TRBD1 (6 bases). The CDR3 has 16 residues. Germline assignment: CDR1 MNHEY and CDR2 SMNVEV (reference sequence). The germline V and J ends were trimmed by 6 bases and 0 bases, with 15 bases remaining between them. For the CDR3, the DNA is TGTGCCAGCAGCCCCCGACAGGCCTATAGCAATCAGCCCCAGCATTTT. Protein product: CASSPRQAYSNQPQHF.

The genes are TRBV7-3 and TRBJ2-1, with 13 positions matching TRBD2. The CDR3 is 15 residues long. V lost 6 bases to trimming and J lost 6 bases; unmatched junction nucleotides: 5. The germline V gene has CDR1 SGHTA and CDR2 FQGTGA. The CDR3 region is CASSQGTSGINEQFF. Written as DNA, the CDR3 is TGTGCCAGCAGTCAGGGGACTAGCGGGATCAATGAGCAGTTCTTC.

The chain carries TRBV28 and TRBJ2-1, with D uncertain. This CDR3 comprises 15 residues. Trimming left V 3 bases short and J 5 bases short, with 14 bases between. CDR1 MDHEN and CDR2 SYDVKM come from the germline V gene. CDR3 protein: CASSFPHKHDNEQFF. CDR3 DNA: TGTGCCAGCAGTTTCCCTCATAAGCATGACAATGAGCAGTTCTTC.